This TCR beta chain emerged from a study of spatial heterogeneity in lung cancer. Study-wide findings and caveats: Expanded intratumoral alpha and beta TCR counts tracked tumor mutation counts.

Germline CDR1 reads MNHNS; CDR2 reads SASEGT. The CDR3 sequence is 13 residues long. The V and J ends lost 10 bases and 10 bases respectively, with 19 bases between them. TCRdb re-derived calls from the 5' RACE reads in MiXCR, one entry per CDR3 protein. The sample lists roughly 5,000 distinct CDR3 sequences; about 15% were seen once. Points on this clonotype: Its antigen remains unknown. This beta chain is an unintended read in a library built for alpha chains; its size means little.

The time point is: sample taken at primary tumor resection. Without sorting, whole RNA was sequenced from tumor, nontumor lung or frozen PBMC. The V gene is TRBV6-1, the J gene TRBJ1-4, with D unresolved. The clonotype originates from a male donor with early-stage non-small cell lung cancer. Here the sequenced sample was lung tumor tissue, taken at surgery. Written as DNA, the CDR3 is TGTGCCACCCAACCTATATTGGATGGAAAACTGTTTTTT. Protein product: CATQPILDGKLFF.